Following are 19 T cell receptor beta chains from one sample sequenced in a study of blood T cells in healthy people across ages. A second PCR of roughly 7 to 11 cycles used a sample-barcoded 5' primer and a J-beta primer mix. One entry per CDR3 protein, called by TCRdb with MiXCR from the 5' RACE reads. The sample carries 1.5 million or so distinct CDR3 sequences, approximately 39% recorded once. The source material was blood. The receptors originated from a young woman in good health.

This clonotype came up a few times. DNA for the CDR3: TGTGCCAGCAGCCAAGCAGCACGTAATACCTACGAGCAGTACTTC. Its protein product is CASSQAARNTYEQYF. The chain joins TRBV3-1 to TRBJ2-7; D is uncertain. CDR1 is LGHDT, CDR2 YNNKEL, per germline (reference sequence). This CDR3 region has 15 residues. With 1 base removed from V and 2 bases from J, the gap between germline ends came to 12 bases.

V gene TRBV10-3 combines with J gene TRBJ2-5, with 8 bases lining up with TRBD1. V gave up 2 bases and J gave up 1 base; unmatched junction bases: 3. The CDR3 consists of 15 residues. The germline CDR1 and CDR2 sequences are ENHRY and SYGVKD. CDR3 DNA: TGTGCCATCAGTGAGGGGACAGGCCTCCAAGAGACCCAGTACTTC. Translation: CAISEGTGLQETQYF.

This rearrangement joins TRBV3-1 to TRBJ1-4; 8 positions match TRBD1. Germline V CDR1 and CDR2: LGHDT, YNNKEL (reference sequence). There are 15 residues in the CDR3. The ends lost 4 bases at V and 6 bases at J; junction bases unmatched: 7. This chain's CDR3 is CASSPRTGSDEKLFF. In DNA, the CDR3 is TGTGCCAGCAGCCCCCGGACAGGGTCCGATGAAAAACTGTTTTTT.

In its sample, this clonotype was seen a few times. The chain employs TRBV29-1 and TRBJ2-5; D might be TRBD2 (6 bases). The CDR3 consists of 14 residues. Germline CDR1 SQVTM, CDR2 ANQGSEA. Trimming shortened V by 8 bases and J by 4 bases, and 20 bases separated the two germline ends. CDR3 in DNA: TGCAGCCCCGGGCCGGGGGACTGGGTAGAGACCCAGTACTTC. Protein sequence: CSPGPGDWVETQYF.

V gene TRBV6-2 or TRBV6-3 combines with J gene TRBJ2-1; tentatively, D is TRBD2 (6 bases). The J call may be wrong; the DNA end is better matched by TRBJ2-7. The CDR3 sequence is 13 residues long. CDR1 MNHEY and CDR2 SVGEGT come from the germline V gene. For the CDR3, the DNA is TGTGCCAGCAGCCCTCAGGACTACAATGAGCAGTACTTC. Translation: CASSPQDYNEQYF.

V usage is TRBV11-3 and J usage is TRBJ2-4; either TRBD1 or TRBD2 may supply D (5 bases each). This CDR3 has 15 residues. Trimming cost V 0 bases and J 13 bases, with 19 bases left between them. The germline V gene encodes CDR1 SGHNT and CDR2 YENEEA. CDR3 in amino acids: CASSLEDSRENEQYF. The CDR3 DNA reads as TGTGCCAGCAGCTTAGAAGACTCCAGGGAGAATGAGCAGTACTTC.

V is TRBV5-1 and J is TRBJ2-4; tentatively, D is TRBD2 (5 bases). The length of the CDR3 is 13 residues. The V gene lost 0 bases and the J gene lost 7 bases, with 8 bases spanning the gap. CDR1 and CDR2 (germline): SGHRS, YFSETQ. Here the CDR3 reads CASSLDGSNIQYF. In DNA, the CDR3 is TGCGCCAGCAGCTTGGATGGGAGTAACATTCAGTACTTC.

V usage is TRBV20-1 and J usage is TRBJ2-2; the D is unclear. The CDR3 consists of 12 residues. CDR1 and CDR2 from the germline V gene are DFQATT and SNEGSKA (reference sequence). The V end lost 1 base, the J end lost 6 bases, and 6 bases lay between the germline ends. The chain's CDR3 is CSARAVPGELFF. The DNA for the CDR3 is TGCAGTGCTAGAGCGGTCCCCGGGGAGCTGTTTTTT.

Note on this clonotype: The junction does not match germline at one end; this may be a read error. The chain recombines TRBV29-1 with TRBJ2-7; possible D gene TRBD1, 6 bases. Germline V lookup: CDR1 SQVTM, CDR2 ANQGSEA. The CDR3 contains 14 residues. CDR3 sequence reads: CSVGGNRVGYGQYF. CDR3 in DNA: TGCAGCGTTGGAGGAAACAGGGTTGGCTACGGGCAGTACTTC.

This clonotype was counted ten times or more. The J gene is TRBJ2-1, the V gene TRBV9; 8 bases match TRBD1. Germline V gives CDR1 SGDLS, CDR2 YYNGEE. With V trimmed by 3 bases and J by 0 bases, 2 bases remained unmatched. This CDR3 comprises 15 residues. CDR3 coding DNA: TGTGCCAGCAGCGGTACAGGGGGCTCCTACAATGAGCAGTTCTTC. This gives the protein CASSGTGGSYNEQFF.

This clonotype was detected a few times. The chain uses TRBV20-1 and TRBJ2-1; TRBD2 matches at 10 bases. Germline V gene lookup returns CDR1 DFQATT and CDR2 SNEGSKA (reference sequence). The CDR3 spans 15 residues. V dropped 4 bases and J dropped 1; count of bases not matched to a gene: 4. DNA of the CDR3: TGCAGTGCTACGAAAGCGGGAGGGTCCTACAATGAGCAGTTCTTC. Translated, it gives CSATKAGGSYNEQFF.

This clonotype has a count of ten or more. Written as DNA, the CDR3 is TGCAGTGCTGGGAACAGGGGGGGGAACACTGAAGCTTTCTTT. Translation: CSAGNRGGNTEAFF. The gene calls are TRBV20-1 and TRBJ1-1; 8 positions agree with TRBD1. The J segment lost 1 base and the V segment lost 5 bases, leaving 6 bases of the junction unmatched. Germline V CDR1 and CDR2: DFQATT, SNEGSKA (reference sequence). CDR3 length equals 14 residues.

This clonotype occurred many times. The chain combines TRBV2 with TRBJ2-1, with TRBD1 matching over 8 bases. The V gene end was trimmed by 6 bases and the J gene end by 6 bases; junction bases not matched to a gene: 4. CDR1 and CDR2 from the germline V gene are SNHLY and FYNNEI. The CDR3 totals 13 residues. The CDR3 protein is CASRGTGFNEQFF. CDR3 DNA: TGTGCCAGCAGAGGGACAGGCTTCAATGAGCAGTTCTTC.

This clonotype was observed a handful of times. This rearrangement joins TRBV9 to TRBJ1-4; D might be TRBD1 (6 bases). Germline values: CDR1 SGDLS, CDR2 YYNGEE. CDR3 length: 14 residues. Between the trimmed V and J ends, which lost 4 bases and 8 bases, there was a span of 15 bases. This CDR3 is CASSRQDADEKLFF. The CDR3 nucleotides read TGTGCCAGCAGCCGACAGGATGCGGACGAAAAACTGTTTTTT.

This clonotype has just one count. Here the CDR3 DNA reads TGTGCCATCAGTGAGGGACAGCTAAATCAGCCCCAGCATTTT. Translating gives CAISEGQLNQPQHF. This rearrangement joins TRBV10-3 to TRBJ1-5; possibly TRBD1 for D (6 bases). This CDR3 is built from 14 residues. The ends were cut back, 2 bases at V and 4 bases at J, with 9 bases in the middle. Germline V gene data show CDR1 as ENHRY and CDR2 as SYGVKD.

A few counts support this clonotype. The chain links TRBV7-9 to TRBJ1-4; D remains ambiguous. In germline, CDR1 is SEHNR, CDR2 FQNEAQ (reference sequence). The CDR3 has 16 residues. Trimming removed 11 bases at V and 3 bases at J, with 22 bases between. The CDR3 coding sequence is TGTGCCGCGGATAATTCGGCGAATTCCCCTAATGAAAAACTGTTTTTT. It translates to CAADNSANSPNEKLFF.

This chain links TRBV6-2 or TRBV6-3 with TRBJ2-1; 9 bases are shared with TRBD1. The CDR3 loop spans 14 amino acids. CDR1 is MNHEY, CDR2 SVGEGT, per germline. The V and J ends lost 6 bases and 9 bases, in that order; junction bases with no gene match: 9. CDR3 sequence reads: CASSRGQGGAEQFF. For the CDR3, the DNA is TGTGCCAGCAGCCGGGGACAGGGTGGAGCTGAGCAGTTCTTC.

In regard to this clonotype: At one boundary the junction diverges from the germline segment, which might be a read error. This chain uses TRBV20-1 with TRBJ2-3; 7 positions match TRBD2. This CDR3 region has 12 residues. Germline V gene sequence: CDR1 DFQATT, CDR2 SNEGSKA (reference sequence). In nucleotides, the CDR3 is TGCGGTGCTAGGGCCCGACTAGCTACGCAGTATTTT. Translating it yields CGARARLATQYF.

The CDR3 nucleotides are TGTGCCAGCAGCTTTAGGACAGGGAGGGCAGATACGCAGTATTTT. Residues: CASSFRTGRADTQYF. V gene TRBV7-6 combines with J gene TRBJ2-3, with a possible D match to TRBD1 (8 bases). The CDR3 runs to 15 residues. Trimming removed 3 bases from V and 4 bases from J, with 14 bases in between. CDR1 is SGHVS, CDR2 FNYEAQ, per germline.